The following is a T cell receptor (beta chain) sequence with its context. This same CDR3 is encoded by further DNA sequences in the sample. Terminally differentiated effector memory CD45RA+ cells were excluded by CCR7 positive selection of CD45RO-negative cells. These data originate in a study of shared clonotypes between healthy human individuals. CDR1 and CDR2 from the germline V gene are MNHNS and SASEGT. V shed 6 bases and J 1 base; nucleotides not matched to a gene: 6. The CDR3 has 15 amino acids. Libraries were prepared by immunoSEQ multiplex PCR; TCRdb keeps only in-frame clonotypes and omits some of them. The sample holds about 2.2 million clones, around 93% seen once.

The sample comprised naive CD8+ T cells from PBMCs. The sequence came from a man aged 18-30 years in good health. Some clones in this sample may be carry-over from other donors' samples. The gene calls are TRBV6-1 and TRBJ1-1, with TRBD1 matching 9 bases. The CDR3 region has the DNA TGTGCCAGCAGGGAGACAGGGGGACGGAACACTGAAGCTTTCTTT. It encodes CASRETGGRNTEAFF.